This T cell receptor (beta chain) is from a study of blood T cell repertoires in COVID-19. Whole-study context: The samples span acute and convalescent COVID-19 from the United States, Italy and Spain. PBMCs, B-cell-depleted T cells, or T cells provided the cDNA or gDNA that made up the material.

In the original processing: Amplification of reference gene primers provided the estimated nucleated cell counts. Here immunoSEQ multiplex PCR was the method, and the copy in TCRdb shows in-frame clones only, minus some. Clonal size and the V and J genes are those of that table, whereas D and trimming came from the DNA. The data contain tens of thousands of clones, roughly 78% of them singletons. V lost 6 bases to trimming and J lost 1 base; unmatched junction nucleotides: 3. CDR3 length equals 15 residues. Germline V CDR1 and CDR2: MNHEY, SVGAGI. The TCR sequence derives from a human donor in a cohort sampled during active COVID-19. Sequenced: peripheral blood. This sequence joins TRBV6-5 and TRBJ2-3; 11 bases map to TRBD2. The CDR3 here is CASRISGRGTDTQYF. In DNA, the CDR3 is TGTGCCAGCAGGATTAGCGGGAGGGGCACAGATACGCAGTATTTT.